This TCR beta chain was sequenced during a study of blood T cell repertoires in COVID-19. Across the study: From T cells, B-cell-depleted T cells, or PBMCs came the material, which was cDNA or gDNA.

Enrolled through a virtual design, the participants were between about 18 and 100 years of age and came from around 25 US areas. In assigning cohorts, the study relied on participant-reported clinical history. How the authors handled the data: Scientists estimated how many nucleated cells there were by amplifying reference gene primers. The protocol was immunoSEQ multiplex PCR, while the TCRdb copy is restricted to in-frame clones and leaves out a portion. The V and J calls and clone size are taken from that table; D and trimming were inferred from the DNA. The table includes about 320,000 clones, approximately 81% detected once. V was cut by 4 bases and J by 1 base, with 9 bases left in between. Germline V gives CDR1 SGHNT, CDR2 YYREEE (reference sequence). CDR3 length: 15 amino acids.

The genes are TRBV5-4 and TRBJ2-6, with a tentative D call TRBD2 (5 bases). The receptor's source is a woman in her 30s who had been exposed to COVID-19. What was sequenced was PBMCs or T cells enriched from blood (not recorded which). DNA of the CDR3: TGTGCCAGCAGCCGAGAGGGTTCTGGGGCCAACGTCCTGACTTTC. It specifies CASSREGSGANVLTF.